The clone carrying this TCR beta chain was seen a few times. Its antigen is unknown. The data were obtained in a study of T-cell memory formation after mild COVID-19. The CDR3 spans 15 residues. Per the germline V gene, CDR1 is SEHNR and CDR2 is FQNEAQ (reference sequence). The V and J ends lost 5 bases and 3 bases respectively, with 16 bases between them. TCRdb independently ran MiXCR on the 5' RACE reads; one entry per CDR3 protein. The repertoire includes tens of thousands of distinct CDR3 sequences, 15% to 20% of them detected once, and roughly 33% sits in the top ten. Notes on the study in general: Contracting clones, day 15 to 85, had balanced CD4/CD8, and later expanders favored CD4+.

This clonotype was obtained from an adult woman who had mild COVID-19 (a few samples of this study predate the infection). Cell type and time point are not known. V is TRBV7-9 and J is TRBJ1-2; D remains ambiguous. Sequencing was done on a sample of PBMCs or a T cell subset sorted from them (not recorded which). Here the CDR3 reads CASSGVRTRDYGYTF. The DNA for the CDR3 is TGTGCCAGCAGCGGAGTCCGGACCCGGGACTATGGCTACACCTTC.